This T cell receptor beta chain appears in the sequencing data of a study of early T cells in non-severe SARS-CoV-2 infection. One entry per CDR3 protein results from TCRdb running MiXCR on the 5' RACE reads. The sample contains over 7,500 distinct CDR3 sequences, about 5% of which appear only once. Trimming removed 5 bases from V and 5 bases from J, with 25 bases in between. This CDR3 has 18 residues. CDR1 and CDR2 (germline): ENHRY, SYGVKD. This clonotype is labeled medium-sized (0.01 to 0.1%). The sequenced material came from whole blood. This clonotype was sampled from an adult who was a healthcare worker with PCR-confirmed SARS-CoV-2 infection or an uninfected control (not recorded which). J is TRBJ2-1 and V is TRBV10-3; either TRBD1 or TRBD2 may supply D (5 bases each). CDR3 nucleotide sequence: TGTGCCATCAGTCCCTCTGAAGGCTCAGTCGGGGCCCACAATGAGCAGTTCTTC. Translating gives CAISPSEGSVGAHNEQFF.